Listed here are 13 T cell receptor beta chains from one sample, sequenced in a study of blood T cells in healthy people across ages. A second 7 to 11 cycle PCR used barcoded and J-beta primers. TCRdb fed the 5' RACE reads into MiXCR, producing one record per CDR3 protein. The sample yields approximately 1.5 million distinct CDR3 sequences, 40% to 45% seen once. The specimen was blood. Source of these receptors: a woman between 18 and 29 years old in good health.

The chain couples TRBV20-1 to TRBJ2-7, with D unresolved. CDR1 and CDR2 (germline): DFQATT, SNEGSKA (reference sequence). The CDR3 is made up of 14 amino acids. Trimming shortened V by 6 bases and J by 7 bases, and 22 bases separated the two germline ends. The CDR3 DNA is TGCAGTGCCACTCACTTGGAGATATACAATGAGCAGTACTTC. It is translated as CSATHLEIYNEQYF.

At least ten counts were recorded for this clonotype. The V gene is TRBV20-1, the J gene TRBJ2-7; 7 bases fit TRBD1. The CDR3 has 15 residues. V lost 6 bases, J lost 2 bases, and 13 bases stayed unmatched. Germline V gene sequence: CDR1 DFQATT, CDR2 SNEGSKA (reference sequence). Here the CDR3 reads CSALRPGQTTYEQYF. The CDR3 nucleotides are TGCAGTGCACTCCGACCGGGACAGACCACCTACGAGCAGTACTTC.

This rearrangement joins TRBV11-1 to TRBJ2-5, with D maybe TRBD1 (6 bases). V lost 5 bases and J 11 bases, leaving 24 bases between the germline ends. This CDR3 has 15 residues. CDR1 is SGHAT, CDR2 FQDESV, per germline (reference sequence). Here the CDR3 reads CASSEQGRFYNEQYF. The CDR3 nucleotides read TGTGCCAGCAGCGAACAGGGTCGGTTCTACAATGAGCAGTACTTC.

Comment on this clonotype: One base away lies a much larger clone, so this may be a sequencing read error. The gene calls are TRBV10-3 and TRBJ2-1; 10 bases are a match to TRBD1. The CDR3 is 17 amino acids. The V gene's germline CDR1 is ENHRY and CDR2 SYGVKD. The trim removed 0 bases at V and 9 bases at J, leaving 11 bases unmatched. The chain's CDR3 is CAISESAGDRGRSEQFF. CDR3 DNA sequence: TGTGCCATCAGTGAGTCCGCCGGGGACAGGGGACGAAGTGAGCAGTTCTTC.

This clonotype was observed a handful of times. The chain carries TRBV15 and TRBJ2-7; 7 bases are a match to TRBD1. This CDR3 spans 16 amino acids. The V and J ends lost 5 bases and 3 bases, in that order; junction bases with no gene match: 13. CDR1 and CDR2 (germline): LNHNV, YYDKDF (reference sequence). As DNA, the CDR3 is TGTGCCACCAGCGGCCAAATGGGGACAGAAGTCTACGAGCAGTACTTC. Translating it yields CATSGQMGTEVYEQYF.

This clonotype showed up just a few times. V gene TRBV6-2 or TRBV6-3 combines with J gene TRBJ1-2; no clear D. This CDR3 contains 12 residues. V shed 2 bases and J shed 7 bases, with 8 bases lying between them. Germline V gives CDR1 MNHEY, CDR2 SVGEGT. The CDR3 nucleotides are TGTGCCAGCAGTTACGGCTTTCTTGGCTACACCTTC. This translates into CASSYGFLGYTF.

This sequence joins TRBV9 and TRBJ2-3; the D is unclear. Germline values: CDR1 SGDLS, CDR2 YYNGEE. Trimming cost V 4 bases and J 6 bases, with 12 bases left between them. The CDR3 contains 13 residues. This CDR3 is CASSPMRQDTQYF. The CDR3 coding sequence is TGTGCCAGCAGCCCTATGAGGCAGGATACGCAGTATTTT.

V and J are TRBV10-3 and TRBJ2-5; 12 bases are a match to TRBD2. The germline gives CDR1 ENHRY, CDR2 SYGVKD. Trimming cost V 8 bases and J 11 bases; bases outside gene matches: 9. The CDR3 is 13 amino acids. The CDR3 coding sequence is TGTGCCATCGCGGAACTAGCGGGAGGAGAGCAGTACTTC. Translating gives CAIAELAGGEQYF.

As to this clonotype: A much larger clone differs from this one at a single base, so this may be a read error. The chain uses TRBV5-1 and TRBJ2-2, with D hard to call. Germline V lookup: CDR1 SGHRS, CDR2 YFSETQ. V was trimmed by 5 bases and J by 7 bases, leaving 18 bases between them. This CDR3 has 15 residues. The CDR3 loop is CASSSTEAPDGELFF. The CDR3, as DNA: TGCGCCAGCAGTTCAACCGAGGCACCGGACGGGGAGCTGTTTTTT.

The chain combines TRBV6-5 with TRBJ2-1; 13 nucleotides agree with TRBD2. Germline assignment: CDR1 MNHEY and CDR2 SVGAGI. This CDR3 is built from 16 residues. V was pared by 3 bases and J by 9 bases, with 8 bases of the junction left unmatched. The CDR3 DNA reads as TGTGCCAGCAGTTATCGGACTAGCGGGAGCGTAAGTGAGCAGTTCTTC. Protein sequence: CASSYRTSGSVSEQFF.

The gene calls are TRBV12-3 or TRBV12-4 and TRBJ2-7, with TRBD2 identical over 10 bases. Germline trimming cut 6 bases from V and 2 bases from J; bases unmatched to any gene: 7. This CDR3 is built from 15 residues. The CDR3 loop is CASRAQRGGPYEQYF. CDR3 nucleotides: TGTGCCAGCAGAGCCCAGCGGGGGGGCCCCTACGAGCAGTACTTC.

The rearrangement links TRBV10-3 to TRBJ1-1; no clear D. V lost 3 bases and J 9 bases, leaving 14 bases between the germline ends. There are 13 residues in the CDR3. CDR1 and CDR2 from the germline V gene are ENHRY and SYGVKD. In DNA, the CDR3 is TGTGCCATCAGTGACCCCGCCCAGGCTAAAGCTTTCTTT. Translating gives CAISDPAQAKAFF.

CDR3 sequence: CASISFPGMHYEQYF. The CDR3 bases are TGTGCCAGCATCTCCTTTCCCGGGATGCACTACGAGCAGTACTTC. V is TRBV12-3 or TRBV12-4 and J is TRBJ2-5; D may be TRBD2 (5 bases). The J call is doubtful: the DNA matches TRBJ2-7 better. The CDR3 sequence is 15 residues long.